This T cell receptor beta chain was captured by sequencing in a study of T cell responses to AZD1222 COVID-19 vaccine. Sequencing was performed with immunoSEQ multiplex PCR; in TCRdb, only in-frame clones are kept and a portion is missing. The repertoire includes about 120,000 clones, roughly nine tenths of them detected once, and approximately 3.3% sits in the top ten. In the case of this clone: Its antigen is unidentified.

Trimming cost V 3 bases and J 6 bases; bases outside gene matches: 11. This CDR3 region has 15 residues. The germline CDR1 and CDR2 sequences are SGDLS and YYNGEE. Points from the study as a whole: Only six or seven AZD1222 recipients tested seropositive at baseline. Once two AZD1222 doses were given, Spike-specific TCR breadth and depth went up.

The receptor's source is an adult in good health. V usage is TRBV9 and J usage is TRBJ2-7; 8 bases match TRBD1. The sample consisted of peripheral blood, taken on day 0 of AZD1222 vaccination. In nucleotides, the CDR3 is TGTGCCAGCAGCGGGTCCGGGACAGGTTGGTCCGAGCAGTACTTC. Protein: CASSGSGTGWSEQYF.